This T cell receptor (beta chain) was recorded in a study of T cell changes during pregnancy in multiple sclerosis. The CDR3 loop spans 11 amino acids. Per the germline V gene, CDR1 is MNHEY and CDR2 is SMNVEV (reference sequence). V gave up 6 bases and J gave up 9 bases, with 12 bases separating them. TCRdb's table, derived via immunoSEQ multiplex PCR, lists solely in-frame clones and lacks some. This sample yields about 70,000 clones, of which almost 95% are seen a single time; 2.5% to 3.5% belongs to the top ten. This clone appeared once. Sequenced material: CD8+ T cells from peripheral blood mononuclear cells, taken in the third trimester of pregnancy. V usage is TRBV27 and J usage is TRBJ2-7; D is possibly TRBD2 (6 bases). This TCR came from a female donor in good health, enrolled as a control in a pregnancy study. CDR3 sequence reads: CASSRGGVQYF. In nucleotides, the CDR3 is TGTGCCAGCAGCCGGGGCGGGGTGCAGTACTTC.